This T cell receptor (beta chain) was obtained from a study of cytotoxic CD8 clonotypes in ibrutinib-treated CLL. Study-level information: Patient counts were over 9 relapsed/refractory, over 14 treatment-naive and some 17 IGHV unmutated.

Some clones are missing from TCRdb's copy, which holds only in-frame ones; the method was immunoSEQ multiplex PCR. The profile shows about 76,000 clones, 70% to 90% of them singletons. The sample was PBMCs, taken before ibrutinib treatment. The receptor's source is a human donor with chronic lymphocytic leukemia.

CDR3 sequence reads: CASSLRQVPYEQYF. The CDR3 nucleotides are TGTGCCAGCAGCTTGAGGCAGGTCCCCTACGAGCAGTACTTC. This sequence joins TRBV5-8 and TRBJ2-7; no reliable D call. Germline V CDR1 and CDR2: SGHTS, YDEGEE. V was clipped by 1 base and J by 2 bases, with 10 bases between them. The CDR3 extends over 14 amino acids.